This is a list of T cell receptor beta chains from one sample in a study of OX40 agonist ivuxolimab in advanced cancers. The data were produced by immunoSEQ multiplex PCR, yet TCRdb's version contains in-frame clones alone and is incomplete. This sample carries tens of thousands of clones, approximately 84% of them seen once, and the ten largest clones take approximately 16%. Here the sequenced sample was CD4+ or CD8+ T cells sorted from blood, taken in a trial of the OX40 agonist ivuxolimab. Receptors originate from an adult with an advanced solid tumor such as melanoma, head and neck, liver or kidney cancer. CDR3s include the opening cysteine and the closing phenylalanine or tryptophan. D genes are given only for firm matches. Size is omitted from some rows. Given values are once, few, many or a class for expanded clones.

CDR3nt: TGTGCCAGTAGTCAGGACAGGGCGTCCTACAATGAGCAGTTCTTC
CDR3aa: CASSQDRASYNEQFF
abundance: -
v_gene: TRBV19
len: 15
j_gene: TRBJ2-1
d_gene: TRBD1

CDR3nt: TGTGCCAGCAGCTTAGTCTACAGCGCCTACGAGCAGTACTTC
CDR3aa: CASSLVYSAYEQYF
abundance: -
v_gene: TRBV7-9
len: 14
j_gene: TRBJ2-7
d_gene: -

CDR3nt: TGCGCCAGCAGCCAGCGACAGGGATTGATCAACGAGCAGTACTTC
CDR3aa: CASSQRQGLINEQYF
abundance: -
v_gene: TRBV4-3
len: 15
j_gene: TRBJ2-7
d_gene: TRBD1

CDR3nt: TGCGCCAGCAGCTCAGAGGCGGGGGAGGGAAGATTGCGGTTTTTT
CDR3aa: CASSSEAGEGRLRFF
abundance: -
v_gene: TRBV4-1
len: 15
j_gene: TRBJ1-4
d_gene: -

CDR3nt: -
CDR3aa: CASRFGQGAIYF
abundance: -
v_gene: TRBV7-9
len: 12
j_gene: TRBJ2-5
d_gene: -

CDR3nt: TGTGCCAGCAGCAACCGGAGACGGGCGCAAGAGACCCAGTACTTC
CDR3aa: CASSNRRRAQETQYF
abundance: -
v_gene: TRBV6-5
len: 15
j_gene: TRBJ2-5
d_gene: -

CDR3nt: TGTGCCACGTGGGCGGGGGTCAATCAGCCCCAGCATTTT
CDR3aa: CATWAGVNQPQHF
abundance: -
v_gene: TRBV19
len: 13
j_gene: TRBJ1-5
d_gene: -

CDR3nt: TGTGCCAGCAGCGTCTTCGGCGGACAGGGGATCACAGATACGCAGTATTTT
CDR3aa: CASSVFGGQGITDTQYF
abundance: -
v_gene: TRBV9
len: 17
j_gene: TRBJ2-3
d_gene: TRBD1

CDR3nt: TGTGCCAGCAGCCCTCTGGGTAGTGGGGCCAACGTCCTGACTTTC
CDR3aa: CASSPLGSGANVLTF
abundance: -
v_gene: TRBV21-1
len: 15
j_gene: TRBJ2-6
d_gene: -

CDR3nt: TGTGCCAGCAGCCCTCCATGGGGGGAGCAGTTCTTC
CDR3aa: CASSPPWGEQFF
abundance: -
v_gene: TRBV7-9
len: 12
j_gene: TRBJ2-1
d_gene: -

CDR3nt: TGTGCCAGCAGGGGATTCGACACTTTGGGTGAGCAGTTCTTC
CDR3aa: CASRGFDTLGEQFF
abundance: -
v_gene: TRBV6-5
len: 14
j_gene: TRBJ2-1
d_gene: -

CDR3nt: TGTGCCTGGACCCTGGACTACATCACAGATACGCAGTATTTT
CDR3aa: CAWTLDYITDTQYF
abundance: -
v_gene: TRBV30
len: 14
j_gene: TRBJ2-3
d_gene: -

CDR3nt: TGTGCCAGCAGCAAGGACATGGGGATCAGTTCACCCCTCCACTTT
CDR3aa: CASSKDMGISSPLHF
abundance: -
v_gene: TRBV7-6
len: 15
j_gene: TRBJ1-6
d_gene: -

CDR3nt: TGTGCCAGCAGCGTAGACGGGGGAGGGGGCACCGGGGAGCTGTTTTTT
CDR3aa: CASSVDGGGGTGELFF
abundance: -
v_gene: TRBV9
len: 16
j_gene: TRBJ2-2
d_gene: -

CDR3nt: TGCGCCAGCAGCTTGGGGCAGGGGGGCTATGGCTACACCTTC
CDR3aa: CASSLGQGGYGYTF
abundance: -
v_gene: TRBV5-1
len: 14
j_gene: TRBJ1-2
d_gene: TRBD1

CDR3nt: TGCGCCAGCAGCCCTCGGGACACCACAACTAATGAAAAACTGTTTTTT
CDR3aa: CASSPRDTTTNEKLFF
abundance: -
v_gene: TRBV4-3
len: 16
j_gene: TRBJ1-4
d_gene: -

CDR3nt: TGCGCCAGCAGCCCCGGGACAGGGGGCTACGAGCAGTACTTC
CDR3aa: CASSPGTGGYEQYF
abundance: -
v_gene: TRBV4-3
len: 14
j_gene: TRBJ2-7
d_gene: TRBD1

CDR3nt: TGTGCCATCAGTGAGTCGACTGGGACTAGCGGGAGCGGCACCGGGGAGCTGTTTTTT
CDR3aa: CAISESTGTSGSGTGELFF
abundance: -
v_gene: TRBV10-3
len: 19
j_gene: TRBJ2-2
d_gene: TRBD2

CDR3nt: TGTGCCAGCAGCCACGATCATGAGACCCAGTACTTC
CDR3aa: CASSHDHETQYF
abundance: -
v_gene: TRBV4-2
len: 12
j_gene: TRBJ2-5
d_gene: -

CDR3nt: TGTGCCATCAGCGGGGAGGGGGCGAATAATCAGCCCCAGCATTTT
CDR3aa: CAISGEGANNQPQHF
abundance: few
v_gene: TRBV10-3
len: 15
j_gene: TRBJ1-5
d_gene: TRBD1

CDR3nt: TGTGCCAGTAGTATAGGGGCAGGGGACGAGCAGTACTTC
CDR3aa: CASSIGAGDEQYF
abundance: once
v_gene: TRBV19
len: 13
j_gene: TRBJ2-7
d_gene: -

CDR3nt: TGTGCCAGCACCGACGGCCTAGCGCGGCAGCATTTT
CDR3aa: CASTDGLARQHF
abundance: -
v_gene: TRBV2
len: 12
j_gene: TRBJ1-5
d_gene: -

CDR3nt: TGTGCCAGCCTAACGCGATCGAGGGGAAATGAAAAACTGTTTTTT
CDR3aa: CASLTRSRGNEKLFF
abundance: -
v_gene: TRBV6-1
len: 15
j_gene: TRBJ1-4
d_gene: -

CDR3nt: TGTGCCAGCAGCGTAGCTGGGATAGCGCAAGAGACCCAGTACTTC
CDR3aa: CASSVAGIAQETQYF
abundance: -
v_gene: TRBV9
len: 15
j_gene: TRBJ2-5
d_gene: -

CDR3nt: TGTGCCAGCAGTTTAGGAAGCAGCGAGCAGTACTTC
CDR3aa: CASSLGSSEQYF
abundance: -
v_gene: TRBV27
len: 12
j_gene: TRBJ2-7
d_gene: -